This T cell receptor beta chain was recovered during a study of OX40 agonist ivuxolimab in advanced cancers. Generated by immunoSEQ multiplex PCR, the TCRdb table keeps only in-frame clones and is missing some. The table includes 50,000 or so clones, approximately 89% detected once. No patient had autoimmune disease or received systemic immunosuppression. The CDR3 covers 13 residues. Deletions cut 4 bases from V and 1 base from J, with 7 bases between. Germline loops: CDR1 MGHRA, CDR2 YSYEKL. This material consisted of CD4+ or CD8+ T cells sorted from blood, taken in a trial of the OX40 agonist ivuxolimab. This chain joins TRBV4-1 and TRBJ1-1; D remains ambiguous. This TCR derives from an adult with an advanced solid tumor such as melanoma, head and neck, liver or kidney cancer. The CDR3 nucleotides are TGCGCCAGCAGCCGAGGCCCGAACACTGAAGCTTTCTTT. Protein: CASSRGPNTEAFF.